Following are 32 T cell receptor beta chains from one sample sequenced in a study of regulatory T cells in long-lasting Graves disease. The TCR beta library used iRepertoire HTBI primers with Arm-PCR amplification of CDR3. TCRdb reanalysed the multiplex PCR reads using MiXCR and keeps one entry per CDR3 protein. Of about 620,000 distinct CDR3 sequences listed, 15% to 20% are singletons. Documented time point: newly diagnosed GD, antithyroid drugs for less than 3 months. With RNA extracted from PBMCs as input, the TCR library was made. This sample also appeared in a second study, on T cells in Graves' hyperthyroidism and ophthalmopathy.

The starting material was peripheral blood mononuclear cells (PBMCs), obtained at new diagnosis, from a patient treated with antithyroid drugs. The source of these receptors is a woman aged 25 to 45 with Graves disease.

This clonotype was picked up a small number of times. The chain employs TRBV20-1 and TRBJ2-1, with D possibly matching TRBD2 (6 bases). Germline CDR1 and CDR2: DFQATT and SNEGSKA (reference sequence). The V gene lost 0 bases and the J gene lost 2 bases, with 11 bases spanning the gap. The CDR3 runs 15 residues. The CDR3 loop is CSARDRGGPYNEQFF. Here the CDR3 DNA reads TGCAGTGCTAGAGATCGGGGAGGACCCTACAATGAGCAGTTCTTC.

The rearrangement uses TRBV28 and TRBJ1-6, with 9 bases fitting TRBD1. Germline V gene sequence: CDR1 MDHEN, CDR2 SYDVKM. CDR3 length: 15 residues. The J segment lost 9 bases and the V segment lost 7 bases, leaving 10 bases of the junction unmatched. The CDR3 spells CASILQGALGSPLHF. DNA for the CDR3: TGTGCCAGCATCCTACAGGGGGCGTTGGGTTCACCCCTCCACTTT.

As regards this clonotype: At one end the junction does not follow the germline gene, possibly because of a read error. This rearrangement joins TRBV7-7 to TRBJ2-3; a weak D match, TRBD2 (6 bases). The CDR3 loop spans 16 amino acids. From germline, CDR1 is SSHAT and CDR2 FNYEAQ (reference sequence). The CDR3 region is CASSLAPGAGTDTQYF. The CDR3 nucleotides are TGTGCTAGCAGCTTAGCCCCGGGAGCGGGCACAGATACGCAGTATTTT.

Only a few counts were recorded for this clonotype. This chain uses TRBV27 with TRBJ2-1, with 10 bases fitting TRBD2. This CDR3 is built from 15 residues. Germline CDR1 reads MNHEY; CDR2 reads SMNVEV (reference sequence). V trimming: 4 bases; J trimming: 8 bases; junction bases outside the gene matches: 8. CDR3 in DNA: TGTGCCAGCAGTTCCCTAGCGGGAGTCCGTGATGAGCAGTTCTTC. It yields the protein CASSSLAGVRDEQFF.

For the CDR3, the DNA is TGCAGTGCCGGTACACGAGGGAGAAGCTCCTACGAGCAGTACTTC. Translating it yields CSAGTRGRSSYEQYF. J is TRBJ2-7 and V is TRBV20-1, with a possible D match to TRBD2 (5 bases). This CDR3 region has 15 residues. Germline CDR1 reads DFQATT; CDR2 reads SNEGSKA (reference sequence). V was trimmed by 6 bases and J by 0 bases, leaving 18 bases between them.

V usage is TRBV30 and J usage is TRBJ1-2; no reliable D call. This CDR3 region has 12 residues. The V gene lost 5 bases and the J gene lost 2 bases, with 9 bases spanning the gap. The germline V gene encodes CDR1 GTSNPN and CDR2 SVGIG (reference sequence). This CDR3 is CAWGRENYGYTF. CDR3 nucleotides: TGTGCCTGGGGGAGGGAAAACTATGGCTACACCTTC.

This clonotype was detected only a few times. The CDR3 nucleotides are TGTGCCAGCAGCTTATCTGCGAACGACTACGAGCAGTACTTC. This sequence encodes CASSLSANDYEQYF. The rearrangement uses TRBV7-3 and TRBJ2-7; D is ambiguous. The germline V and J ends were trimmed by 2 bases and 3 bases, with 11 bases remaining between them. Germline values: CDR1 SGHTA, CDR2 FQGTGA. CDR3 length equals 14 residues.

This clonotype has only a few counts. This chain links TRBV11-2 with TRBJ1-1; perhaps TRBD1 as D (5 bases). The CDR3 covers 15 residues. Trimming pared 3 bases from V and 4 bases from J, leaving 15 bases between. Germline values: CDR1 SGHAT, CDR2 FQNNGV. The CDR3 sequence is CASSLGGTSSTEAFF. In DNA form, the CDR3 reads TGTGCCAGCAGCTTGGGGGGAACATCCAGCACTGAAGCTTTCTTT. Looking up the rest from reference TRBV11-2 and TRBJ1-1 gives the full variable domain: EAGVAQSPRYKIIEKRQSVAFWCNPISGHATLYWYQQILGQGPKLLIQFQNNGVVDDSQLPKDRFSAERLKGVDSTLKIQPAKLEDSAVYLCASSLGGTSSTEAFFGQGTRLTVV.

This clonotype occurred many times. The chain is built from TRBV2 and TRBJ1-2, with no clear D. The germline V gene encodes CDR1 SNHLY and CDR2 FYNNEI. V lost 6 bases and J lost 2, with 13 bases in between. The CDR3 spans 14 residues. The DNA of the CDR3 is TGTGCCAGCAGAGCCCTGGGGTTAAACTATGGCTACACCTTC. It codes for CASRALGLNYGYTF.

A few counts support this clonotype. This chain connects TRBV19 to TRBJ2-1; D is ambiguous. The V gene lost 0 bases and the J gene lost 2 bases, with 14 bases spanning the gap. This CDR3 has 17 residues. Germline V gene lookup returns CDR1 LNHDA and CDR2 SQIVND (reference sequence). The CDR3, as DNA: TGTGCCAGTAGTATAGAGTCCCTGGCAAAACCCTACAATGAGCAGTTCTTC. It encodes CASSIESLAKPYNEQFF. Looking up the rest from reference TRBV19 and TRBJ2-1 gives the full variable domain: DGGITQSPKYLFRKEGQNVTLSCEQNLNHDAMYWYRQDPGQGLRLIYYSQIVNDFQKGDIAEGYSVSREKKESFPLTVTSAQKNPTAFYLCASSIESLAKPYNEQFFGPGTRLTVL.

The chain is built from TRBV30 and TRBJ1-5, with D perhaps TRBD1 (5 bases). Deletions cut 3 bases from V and 4 bases from J, with 13 bases between. Germline V gene lookup returns CDR1 GTSNPN and CDR2 SVGIG (reference sequence). This CDR3 comprises 14 residues. The CDR3 spells CAWSPGRPNQPQHF. The CDR3 region has the DNA TGTGCCTGGAGCCCGGGACGCCCGAATCAGCCCCAGCATTTT.

This clonotype has only a few counts. The rearrangement uses TRBV12-3 or TRBV12-4 and TRBJ1-1; perhaps TRBD1 as D (5 bases). V gave up 4 bases and J gave up 6 bases, with 12 bases separating them. The CDR3 runs 13 residues. CDR3 residues: CASSSWGRPEAFF. The CDR3 DNA is TGTGCCAGCAGTTCTTGGGGACGGCCTGAAGCTTTCTTT.

In this sample, this clonotype turned up a few times. The chain uses TRBV15 and TRBJ2-6; D is ambiguous. Per the germline V gene, CDR1 is LNHNV and CDR2 is YYDKDF (reference sequence). Trimming stripped 1 base from V and 2 bases from J, with 9 bases between. The CDR3 covers 16 residues. CDR3 protein: CATSRAWGTGANVLTF. The CDR3 nucleotides are TGTGCCACCAGCAGAGCATGGGGAACTGGGGCCAACGTCCTGACTTTC.

This clonotype was seen at least ten times. J is TRBJ1-2 and V is TRBV2, with D perhaps TRBD1 (5 bases). V lost 4 bases and J 7 bases, leaving 16 bases between the germline ends. The CDR3 length is 14 residues. Germline V gene sequence: CDR1 SNHLY, CDR2 FYNNEI. The CDR3 is CASSVDTPGRGYTF. In DNA form, the CDR3 reads TGTGCCAGCAGTGTGGACACCCCAGGTCGTGGCTACACCTTC.

This clonotype was observed a few times. The CDR3 sequence is CASNGGTSGIRGYEQYF. Written as DNA, the CDR3 is TGCGCCAGCAACGGGGGGACTAGCGGGATCCGAGGTTACGAGCAGTACTTC. The chain employs TRBV10-2 and TRBJ2-7; 13 nucleotides match TRBD2. V trimming: 7 bases; J trimming: 4 bases; junction bases outside the gene matches: 13. Looked up from germline, CDR1 is WSHSY and CDR2 is SAAADI. The CDR3 totals 17 residues.

Many counts were recorded for this clonotype. The chain couples TRBV12-3 or TRBV12-4 to TRBJ1-5; 11 positions agree with TRBD1. V lost 3 bases and J lost 6; bases outside the gene matches: 4. This CDR3 is built from 15 residues. CDR3 sequence (DNA): TGTGCCAGCAGTTTTGGACAGGGGGCAGGTCAGCCCCAGCATTTT. Translated: CASSFGQGAGQPQHF.

This clonotype was detected only a few times. V usage is TRBV3-1 and J usage is TRBJ2-5; TRBD1 aligns across 9 bases. The CDR3 has 14 residues. The V gene's germline CDR1 is LGHDT and CDR2 YNNKEL (reference sequence). The ends lost 6 bases at V and 5 bases at J; junction bases unmatched: 7. The CDR3 DNA is TGTGCCAGCAGTCCCGGGACAGGGTCCGAGACCCAGTACTTC. Translating it yields CASSPGTGSETQYF.

This clonotype was observed a handful of times. CDR3 sequence reads: CASISGNTGELFF. In DNA, the CDR3 is TGTGCCAGTATTTCCGGGAACACCGGGGAGCTGTTTTTT. V and J are TRBV19 and TRBJ2-2; no definite D call. V dropped 7 bases and J dropped 1 base, with 7 bases sitting between them. The germline V gene encodes CDR1 LNHDA and CDR2 SQIVND (reference sequence). This CDR3 comprises 13 residues.

The genes are TRBV30 and TRBJ1-4; D is ambiguous. The V gene's germline CDR1 is GTSNPN and CDR2 SVGIG (reference sequence). Trimming stripped 2 bases from V and 8 bases from J, with 6 bases between. The CDR3 extends over 11 amino acids. The CDR3 reads CAWSREEKLFF. CDR3 coding DNA: TGTGCCTGGAGTCGGGAAGAAAAACTGTTTTTT.

This rearrangement joins TRBV24-1 to TRBJ2-4, with 7 nucleotides matching TRBD1. The CDR3 spans 15 residues. Germline assignment: CDR1 KGHDR and CDR2 SFDVKD. J was trimmed by 5 bases and V by 2 bases; bases with no gene match: 5. CDR3 DNA: TGTGCCACCAGTGATTCGAACAGGGGTCAAAACATTCAGTACTTC. Amino acids: CATSDSNRGQNIQYF.

The table lists this clonotype with a few counts. V gene TRBV7-2 combines with J gene TRBJ2-2, with a weak D call TRBD2 (5 bases). The V gene's germline CDR1 is SGHTA and CDR2 FQGNSA. The CDR3 contains 14 residues. Trimming removed 7 bases from V and 7 bases from J, with 16 bases in between. The CDR3 DNA reads TGTGCCAGCACCCCAAGGGCCAGCGGCGGGGAGCTGTTTTTT. Protein: CASTPRASGGELFF.

At least ten counts were recorded for this clonotype. The rearrangement links TRBV7-9 to TRBJ1-5; perhaps TRBD1 as D (5 bases). The CDR3 is made up of 12 amino acids. From germline, CDR1 is SEHNR and CDR2 FQNEAQ (reference sequence). The V and J ends lost 5 bases and 8 bases respectively, with 10 bases between them. The CDR3 region has the DNA TGTGCCAGCAGCAGCACGGGGGAGCCCCAGCATTTT. This codes for CASSSTGEPQHF.

This clonotype was counted only a few times. The CDR3 region is CASSPPIGTGAGELFF. Here the CDR3 DNA reads TGTGCCAGCTCACCACCGATAGGAACAGGGGCCGGGGAGCTGTTTTTT. The chain employs TRBV18 and TRBJ2-2; 7 bases line up with TRBD1. The CDR3 is 16 residues long. The trim removed 0 bases at V and 6 bases at J, leaving 7 bases unmatched. Germline values: CDR1 KGHSH, CDR2 LQKENI.

Ten or more counts support this clonotype. The chain has TRBV20-1 and TRBJ2-5; tentative D call: TRBD2 (5 bases). V lost 4 bases to trimming and J lost 5 bases, with 14 bases between them. Germline-derived CDR1 and CDR2 are DFQATT and SNEGSKA (reference sequence). The CDR3 totals 13 residues. CDR3: CSATSGGSETQYF. Here the CDR3 DNA reads TGCAGTGCTACAAGCGGCGGCTCGGAGACCCAGTACTTC.

The rearrangement uses TRBV6-9 and TRBJ1-4; maybe TRBD1 (6 bases). Germline lookup yields CDR1 MNHGY and CDR2 SVAAGI. V lost 3 bases to trimming and J lost 6 bases, with 14 bases between them. The CDR3 has 15 amino acids. The CDR3 DNA is TGTGCCAGCAGTTACACGGGGGCCCCTTATGAAAAACTGTTTTTT. Translated: CASSYTGAPYEKLFF.

The genes are TRBV9 and TRBJ2-5; 8 bases are a match to TRBD1. The CDR3 covers 16 residues. The germline gives CDR1 SGDLS, CDR2 YYNGEE. V lost 2 bases, J lost 1 base, and 7 bases stayed unmatched. CDR3 DNA: TGTGCCAGCAGCGTGGCCCTAGGGACAGGCCAAGAGACCCAGTACTTC. This codes for CASSVALGTGQETQYF.

J is TRBJ2-3 and V is TRBV19, with 9 bases that match TRBD1. The CDR3 totals 18 residues. The junction had 12 bases not matched to a gene; V was cut back by 3 bases and J by 2 bases. The germline V gene encodes CDR1 LNHDA and CDR2 SQIVND (reference sequence). The CDR3 loop is CASSIYRGPWGYTDTQYF. CDR3 nucleotide sequence: TGTGCCAGTAGTATCTACAGGGGGCCCTGGGGATACACAGATACGCAGTATTTT.

Many counts were recorded for this clonotype. The V and J genes are TRBV6-2 or TRBV6-3 and TRBJ1-2; no clear D. Germline V gene sequence: CDR1 MNHEY, CDR2 SVGEGT. Trimming stripped 0 bases from V and 4 bases from J, with 15 bases between. The CDR3 totals 16 residues. The DNA of the CDR3 is TGTGCCAGCAGTTACTCCCCCGGGAGCGTCGTCTATGGCTACACCTTC. Amino acid sequence: CASSYSPGSVVYGYTF.

V is TRBV2 and J is TRBJ2-7, with D unresolved. V lost 3 bases and J 3 bases, leaving 12 bases between the germline ends. Germline loops: CDR1 SNHLY, CDR2 FYNNEI. There are 14 residues in the CDR3. The CDR3 nucleotides read TGTGCCAGCAGTGAGGGCGGAGTAGACTACGAGCAGTACTTC. Amino acid sequence: CASSEGGVDYEQYF.

This rearrangement joins TRBV30 to TRBJ2-7; D not certain. The CDR3 contains 12 residues. Germline V gives CDR1 GTSNPN, CDR2 SVGIG (reference sequence). V lost 3 bases and J lost 4, with 10 bases in between. CDR3 DNA sequence: TGTGCCTGGAGGGTCACTGATTACGAGCAGTACTTC. It translates to CAWRVTDYEQYF.

This clonotype was detected ten times or more. The J gene is TRBJ1-4, the V gene TRBV2; D remains ambiguous. The CDR3 is made up of 15 amino acids. V shed 3 bases and J shed 0 bases, with 8 bases lying between them. CDR1 and CDR2 from the germline V gene are SNHLY and FYNNEI. CDR3 region: CASSENRATNEKLFF. The CDR3 nucleotides read TGTGCCAGCAGTGAGAATAGGGCAACTAATGAAAAACTGTTTTTT. The full variable domain, with the rest looked up from reference TRBV2 and TRBJ1-4, is EPEVTQTPSHQVTQMGQEVILRCVPISNHLYFYWYRQILGQKVEFLVSFYNNEISEKSEIFDDQFSVERPDGSNFTLKIRSTKLEDSAMYFCASSENRATNEKLFFGSGTQLSVL.

Regarding this clonotype: A much bigger clone sits one base away, suggesting this may be a read error. The chain carries TRBV29-1 and TRBJ2-5; D may be TRBD2 (5 bases). The J call may be incorrect, as the DNA end agrees better with TRBJ2-1. The CDR3 is 14 amino acids. The germline CDR1 and CDR2 sequences are SQVTM and ANQGSEA. The chain's CDR3 is CSVEELRGEETQFF. CDR3 nucleotides: TGCAGCGTTGAAGAGTTACGGGGAGAAGAGACCCAGTTCTTC.